The subject of this entry is one T cell receptor beta chain. This CDR3 has 12 residues. Germline V gene lookup returns CDR1 MNHEY and CDR2 SMNVEV (reference sequence). The V and J ends lost 9 bases and 12 bases respectively, with 18 bases between them. The data originate from a study of blood T cell repertoires in COVID-19. Study background: Sites across the United States, Italy and Spain contributed samples from acute and convalescent COVID-19.

Only in-frame clones appear in the TCRdb table, and some are missing; sequencing was by immunoSEQ multiplex PCR. The sample gives approximately 210,000 clones, 88% of which show up once; roughly 14% is in the top ten. The TCR was taken from a woman between 50 and 59 years old with acute COVID-19. The V and J genes are TRBV27 and TRBJ2-4; D is unresolved. Sequenced sample: PBMCs or T cells enriched from blood (not recorded which). CDR3 in amino acids: CARLLGGHCQYF. DNA for the CDR3: TGTGCCAGACTACTCGGCGGTCACTGTCAGTACTTC.